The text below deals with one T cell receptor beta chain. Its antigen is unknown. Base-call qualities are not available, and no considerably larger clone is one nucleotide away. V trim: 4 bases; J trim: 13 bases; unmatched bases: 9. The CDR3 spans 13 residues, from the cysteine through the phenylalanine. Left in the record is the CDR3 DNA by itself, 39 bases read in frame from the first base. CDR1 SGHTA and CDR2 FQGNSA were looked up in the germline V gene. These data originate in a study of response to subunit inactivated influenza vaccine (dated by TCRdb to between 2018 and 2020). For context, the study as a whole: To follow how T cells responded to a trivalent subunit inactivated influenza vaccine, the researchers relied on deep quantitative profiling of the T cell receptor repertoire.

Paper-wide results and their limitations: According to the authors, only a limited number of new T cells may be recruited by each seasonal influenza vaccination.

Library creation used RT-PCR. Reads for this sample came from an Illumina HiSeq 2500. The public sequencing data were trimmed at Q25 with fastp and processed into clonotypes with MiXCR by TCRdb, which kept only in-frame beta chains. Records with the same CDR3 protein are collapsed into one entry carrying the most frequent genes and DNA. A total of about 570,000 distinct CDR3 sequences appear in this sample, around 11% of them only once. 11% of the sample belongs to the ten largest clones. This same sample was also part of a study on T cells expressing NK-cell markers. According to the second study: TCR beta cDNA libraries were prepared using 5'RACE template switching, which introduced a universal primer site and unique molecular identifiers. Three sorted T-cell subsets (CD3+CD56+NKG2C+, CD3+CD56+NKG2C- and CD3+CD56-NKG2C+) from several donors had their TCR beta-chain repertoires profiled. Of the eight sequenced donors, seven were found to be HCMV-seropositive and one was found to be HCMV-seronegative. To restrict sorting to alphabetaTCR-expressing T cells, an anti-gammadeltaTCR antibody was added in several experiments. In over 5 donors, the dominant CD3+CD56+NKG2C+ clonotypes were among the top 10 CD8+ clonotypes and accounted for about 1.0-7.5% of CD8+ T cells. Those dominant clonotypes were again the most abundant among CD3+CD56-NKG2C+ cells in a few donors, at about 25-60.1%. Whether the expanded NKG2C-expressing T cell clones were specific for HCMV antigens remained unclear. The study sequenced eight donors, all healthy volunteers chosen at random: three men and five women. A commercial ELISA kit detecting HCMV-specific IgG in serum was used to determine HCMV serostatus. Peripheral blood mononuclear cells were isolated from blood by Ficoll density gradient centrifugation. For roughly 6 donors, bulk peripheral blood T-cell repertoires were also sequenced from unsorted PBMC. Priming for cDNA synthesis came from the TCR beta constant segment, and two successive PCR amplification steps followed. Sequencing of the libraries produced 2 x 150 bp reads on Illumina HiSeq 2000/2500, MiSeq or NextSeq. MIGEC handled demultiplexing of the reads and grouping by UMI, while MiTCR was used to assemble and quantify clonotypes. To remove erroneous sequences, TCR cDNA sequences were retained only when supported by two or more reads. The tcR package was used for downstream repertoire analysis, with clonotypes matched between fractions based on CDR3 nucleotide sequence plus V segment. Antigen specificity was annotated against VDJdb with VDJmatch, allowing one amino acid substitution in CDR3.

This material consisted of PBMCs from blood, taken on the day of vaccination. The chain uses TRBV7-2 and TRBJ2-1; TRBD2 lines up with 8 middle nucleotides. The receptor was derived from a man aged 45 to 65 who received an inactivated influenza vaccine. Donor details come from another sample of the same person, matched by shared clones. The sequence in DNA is TGTGCCAGCAGCTCCCTACGGGAGGGTGTACAGTTCTTC. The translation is CASSSLREGVQFF.